The source of this T cell receptor (beta chain) is a study of T cells in Graves' hyperthyroidism and ophthalmopathy (dated by TCRdb to about 2019). The study in broad terms: Peripheral blood samples were taken at the time of initial diagnosis, prior to any treatment. TCR V-J signatures able to tell the groups apart were searched for in a discovery cohort of more than 90 patients, of whom under 45 had Graves' ophthalmopathy and roughly 58 had stable Graves' hyperthyroidism. Prospective prediction of ophthalmopathy was tested in an independent validation cohort of 18 to 20 hyperthyroidism patients and around 16 patients who later progressed to ophthalmopathy. The 75 to 100 discovery patients were divided at random into training and test sets in a 7:3 ratio. Thyroid tissue and blood T-cell repertoires from several Graves' hyperthyroidism patients were also compared in the study. After blood sampling, hyperthyroidism patients were treated with methimazole at a starting dose of 30 mg daily, and ophthalmopathy patients were treated with high-dose intravenous methylprednisolone. The paper reports TCR Vbeta CDR3 sequencing of some 140 peripheral blood samples: 43 ophthalmopathy, under 80 hyperthyroidism and approximately 17 progressor patients. Here is what the overall study found, with its caveats: In validation, the model predicted progression to ophthalmopathy with approximately 70% sensitivity and approximately 74% specificity, a median of 6.5 months before onset. Ophthalmopathy was separated from stable hyperthyroidism by a 13 V-J signature model, with roughly 88% sensitivity and about 81% specificity obtained in cross-validation and 80%/75% obtained in testing. Sample size was not statistically predetermined, and investigators were not blinded to group allocation. Most expanded thyroid clonotypes (frequency above 0.001) were also detected in blood, suggesting blood repertoires may reflect thyroid immune responses.

From its cysteine to its phenylalanine, the CDR3 spans 15 amino acids. The retained sequence is limited to the CDR3, 45 bases, with the frame set at the first base. CDR1 and CDR2, per the germline V gene, are SGHTA and FQGNSA. The junction shows trimming of 1 base on V and 4 bases on J, plus 11 bases between the germline ends. The TCR beta CDR3 regions were amplified from RNA transcripts. For the first round of RT-PCR on the TCR CDR3, the HTBI primer set was used together with the Qiagen OneStep RT-PCR kit. Libraries were constructed in a second round of multiplex PCR, after which size selection and purification were carried out. Libraries were sequenced paired-end with 100 bp reads on an Illumina HiSeq2000. In the paper's pipeline: Raw data were processed with SOAPnuke, discarding reads with adapters, uncalled bases, mean Phred below 15, or no exact constant-primer or identifier match. COPE v1.2.5 was used to merge high-quality paired reads, and clonotypes were defined as unique nucleotide sequences. MiTCR v1.1 was used to align the clonotypes against IMGT TRBV, TRBD and TRBJ reference segments. Only V-J combinations with frequency above 0.0001, covering about 99% of repertoires, were analysed. The TCS score was defined as the ratio of F50 (clonal expansion) to E x V (chaos), calculated using BLOSUM62-based TCRdist between CDR3 peptides within each V-J. Welch's t-statistics and random forest reduced around 550 V-J features to under 15, which were used in a naive Bayes classifier (R e1071). The raw public reads went through TCRdb reprocessing: fastp at Q25, MiXCR clone calling, in-frame beta chains kept. Every distinct CDR3 protein forms one entry, paired with its most common genes and DNA. These V and J calls originate from TCRdb's pipeline instead of the authors' own analysis. Within this sample are a few hundred thousand distinct CDR3 sequences, with around 13% of them counted one time only. The ten largest clones capture under 7% of the sample.

The hyperthyroidism patients were between 18 and 65 years old and newly diagnosed, with a disease duration of less than 2 months. Patients with uncontrolled infections, other autoimmune diseases, pregnancy or lactation were excluded. Diagnoses relied on clinical symptoms, serum thyroxine and TRAb, thyroid ultrasound and orbital computed tomography. For progressor patients, blood was drawn at the first diagnosis of hyperthyroidism, before any ophthalmopathy symptoms had appeared. Ficoll-Paque density gradient centrifugation was used to isolate PBMCs from around 10 ml of fresh peripheral blood. Progressor patients were initially diagnosed with Graves' hyperthyroidism and developed ophthalmopathy during follow-up. Total RNA was extracted using Trizol reagent, and RNA quality was assessed on an Agilent 2100 Bioanalyzer. This clonotype was seen many times. The clone's antigen remains unknown. No base quality values were provided; no much bigger clone lies one nucleotide off.

The sample was blood. The origin of this receptor is a woman aged 25 to 39 with Graves' hyperthyroidism that later progressed to Graves' ophthalmopathy. This chain is built from TRBV7-2 and TRBJ1-5; the D region possibly corresponds to TRBD1 (5 bases align). The CDR3: CASSLEGQNNQPQHF. The DNA reads as follows: TGTGCCAGCAGCTTAGAGGGGCAAAATAATCAGCCCCAGCATTTT.